A selection of T cell receptor beta chains follows, all from one sample in a study of T cells after yellow fever vaccination. From the 5' RACE reads, TCRdb called clonotypes with MiXCR, one entry per CDR3 protein. The repertoire holds more than 120,000 distinct CDR3 sequences, around 7.7% seen once, with under 0.95% in the top ten. The specimen comprised CD4+ T cells sorted from PBMCs, sampled 5 days after the yellow fever booster vaccination. The source is a man between 25 and 39 years old who received the YFV17D yellow fever vaccine. Both conserved end residues are part of each CDR3. D genes are given only for firm matches. The size field is filled for only some rows; it gives once, few, many or a size class.

v_gene,abundance,len,d_gene,j_gene,CDR3nt,CDR3aa
TRBV10-2,many,15,-,TRBJ2-3,TGCGCCAGCAGCGGCGGGACGGGAGGCACAGATACGCAGTATTTT,CASSGGTGGTDTQYF
TRBV29-1,many,13,-,TRBJ2-7,TGCAGCGTTGTAGTCAGGCTACCCTACGAGCAGTACTTC,CSVVVRLPYEQYF
TRBV6-2/TRBV6-3,many,13,-,TRBJ2-4,TGTGCCAGCAGCCGACTAGTAGTAAACATTCAGTACTTC,CASSRLVVNIQYF
TRBV20-1,many,12,TRBD1,TRBJ2-1,TGCAGTGCTTCCCAGGGGGACAATGAGCAGTTCTTC,CSASQGDNEQFF
TRBV5-5,many,16,TRBD2,TRBJ2-7,TGTGCCAGCAGCTTGGGGCTAGCGGGAGGCACCTACGAGCAGTACTTC,CASSLGLAGGTYEQYF
TRBV5-1,many,15,TRBD2,TRBJ2-1,TGCGCCAGCAGCGAGGGACTAGCGGGAGGGGCTGAGCAGTTCTTC,CASSEGLAGGAEQFF
TRBV7-9,many,14,TRBD2,TRBJ2-1,TGTGCCAGCAGGACTAGCGGGAGTCACGGTGAGCAGTTCTTC,CASRTSGSHGEQFF
TRBV5-1,many,13,-,TRBJ2-2,TGCGCCAGCAGCTTTTCCAGCGCCGGGGAGCTGTTTTTT,CASSFSSAGELFF
TRBV5-5,-,15,TRBD2,TRBJ2-7,TGTGCCAGCAGTTCCGGGACTAGCCGAACCTACGAGCAGTACTTC,CASSSGTSRTYEQYF
TRBV7-8,-,14,-,TRBJ2-5,TGTGCCAGCAGCTTTGGGGACGTGTTGGAGACCCAGTACTTC,CASSFGDVLETQYF
TRBV10-3,many,14,-,TRBJ2-4,TGTGCCATCAGTGAGGAGGGCGCCAAAAACATTCAGTACTTC,CAISEEGAKNIQYF
TRBV20-1,many,18,TRBD1,TRBJ1-4,TGCAGTGCCACCCAGGGGGCACAGGGTTCGTCTACTAATGAAAAACTGTTTTTT,CSATQGAQGSSTNEKLFF
TRBV5-1,many,15,-,TRBJ2-2,TGCGCCAGCAGCTTAACGGGAGAAATCACCGGGGAGCTGTTTTTT,CASSLTGEITGELFF
TRBV11-3,many,13,-,TRBJ2-5,TGTGCCAGCAGCTTAGGAAACCAAGAGACCCAGTACTTC,CASSLGNQETQYF
TRBV7-9,many,14,TRBD2,TRBJ2-3,TGTGCCAGCAGCTTAGGAGCGGGAACAGATACGCAGTATTTT,CASSLGAGTDTQYF
TRBV20-1,-,16,-,TRBJ1-5,TGCAGTGCTAGAGATCGGTTCGGGGGAAGGGATCAGCCCCAGCATTTT,CSARDRFGGRDQPQHF
TRBV20-1,many,10,-,TRBJ2-1,TGCAGTGCTAGCCAGAATGAGCAGTTCTTC,CSASQNEQFF